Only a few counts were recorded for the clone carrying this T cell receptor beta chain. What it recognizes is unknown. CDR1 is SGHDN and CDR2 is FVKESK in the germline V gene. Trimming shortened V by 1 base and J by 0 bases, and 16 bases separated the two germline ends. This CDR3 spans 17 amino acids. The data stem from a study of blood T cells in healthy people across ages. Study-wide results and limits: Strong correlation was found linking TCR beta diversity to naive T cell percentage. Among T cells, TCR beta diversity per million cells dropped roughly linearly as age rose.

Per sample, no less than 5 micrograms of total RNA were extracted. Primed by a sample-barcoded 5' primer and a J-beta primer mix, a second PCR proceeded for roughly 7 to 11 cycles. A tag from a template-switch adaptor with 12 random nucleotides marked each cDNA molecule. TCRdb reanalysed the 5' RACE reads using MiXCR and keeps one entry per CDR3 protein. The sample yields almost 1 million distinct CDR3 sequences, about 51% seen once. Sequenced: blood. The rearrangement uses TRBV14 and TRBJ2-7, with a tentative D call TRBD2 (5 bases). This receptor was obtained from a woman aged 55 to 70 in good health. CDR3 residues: CASSQGDFLGSSYEQYF. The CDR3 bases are TGTGCCAGCAGCCAAGGGGATTTTTTAGGGAGCTCCTACGAGCAGTACTTC.